These 10 T cell receptor beta chains were all obtained from the same sample, sequenced in a study of T cell responses to AZD1222 COVID-19 vaccine. Sequencing was performed with immunoSEQ multiplex PCR; in TCRdb, only in-frame clones are kept and a portion is missing. The repertoire holds 150,000 to 200,000 clones, roughly 94% seen once, with around 1.3% in the top ten. Specimen: peripheral blood, collected 28 days after the second AZD1222 dose. The source of these receptors is an adult who received the AZD1222 COVID-19 vaccine.

The chain is built from TRBV30 and TRBJ2-2; D is perhaps TRBD1 (5 bases). CDR3 length: 15 residues. Trimming pared 1 base from V and 0 bases from J, leaving 9 bases between. CDR1 is GTSNPN, CDR2 SVGIG, per germline (reference sequence). Written as DNA, the CDR3 is TGTGCCTGGAGTGGGGGCAACGCGAACACCGGGGAGCTGTTTTTT. Its translation: CAWSGGNANTGELFF.

This clone showed up just once. The genes are TRBV6-5 and TRBJ2-7; tentative D call: TRBD1 (6 bases). This CDR3 contains 15 residues. V gave up 4 bases and J gave up 3 bases, with 16 bases separating them. Per the germline V gene, CDR1 is MNHEY and CDR2 is SVGAGI. This CDR3 reads CASSSLRGRSYEQYF. DNA for the CDR3: TGTGCCAGCAGTTCCCTCAGGGGAAGGAGCTACGAGCAGTACTTC.

This sequence joins TRBV6-2 or TRBV6-3 and TRBJ2-7; D ambiguous. V lost 2 bases and J 2 bases, leaving 7 bases between the germline ends. Per the germline V gene, CDR1 is MNHEY and CDR2 is SVGEGT. The CDR3 is 13 amino acids. The CDR3 loop is CASSYPSTYEQYF. The CDR3 DNA reads as TGTGCCAGCAGTTACCCTTCTACCTACGAGCAGTACTTC.

The chain joins TRBV6-2 or TRBV6-3 to TRBJ2-7; a possible D gene is TRBD1 (5 bases). The CDR3 loop spans 15 amino acids. Germline values: CDR1 MNHEY, CDR2 SVGEGT. The V end lost 6 bases, the J end lost 0 bases, and 15 bases lay between the germline ends. CDR3 region: CASSRQRGYSYEQYF. Written as DNA, the CDR3 is TGTGCCAGCAGCCGACAGCGTGGGTACTCCTACGAGCAGTACTTC.

This chain uses TRBV4-1 with TRBJ2-7, with unresolved D. Germline V gene lookup returns CDR1 MGHRA and CDR2 YSYEKL. The CDR3 spans 13 residues. The V end was cut by 4 bases, the J end by 3 bases, with 10 bases between. The CDR3 reads CASSRRTDYEQYF. CDR3 nucleotides: TGCGCCAGCAGCCGACGGACGGACTACGAGCAGTACTTC.

On this clone: The same CDR3 arises from other DNA sequences in this sample as well. V gene TRBV14 combines with J gene TRBJ1-2; D uncertain. Trimming removed 0 bases from V and 1 base from J, with 3 bases in between. The germline V gene has CDR1 SGHDN and CDR2 FVKESK. The CDR3 covers 13 residues. The CDR3 DNA follows: TGTGCCAGCAGCCAAGACAATAACTATGGCTACACCTTC. This translates into CASSQDNNYGYTF.

This clone was observed once. The chain combines TRBV28 with TRBJ1-1, with 9 bases matching TRBD1. The CDR3 covers 14 residues. CDR1 and CDR2 from the germline V gene are MDHEN and SYDVKM. Trimming cost V 3 bases and J 5 bases; bases outside gene matches: 4. The CDR3 DNA reads TGTGCCAGCAGTTTTACAGGGGGCGGGACTGAAGCTTTCTTT. Translation gives CASSFTGGGTEAFF.

Points on this clone: The DNA is left out, because the CDR3 cannot be placed on it with certainty; the CDR3 is given as TCRdb lists it. The chain couples TRBV2 to TRBJ1-5. Germline lookup yields CDR1 SNHLY and CDR2 FYNNEI. Termini included, the CDR3 measures 11 amino acids. The CDR3 protein is CASSILGPQHF.

This clone was seen once. The gene calls are TRBV28 and TRBJ1-1; 9 bases map to TRBD1. Trimming at V came to 6 bases and at J to 5 bases, leaving 7 bases not matched to a gene. The CDR3 extends over 14 amino acids. In germline, CDR1 is MDHEN, CDR2 SYDVKM. CDR3: CASRLQGARTEAFF. In nucleotides, the CDR3 is TGTGCCAGCAGATTACAGGGGGCGCGGACTGAAGCTTTCTTT. Complete variable domain (other parts from reference TRBV28 and TRBJ1-1): DVKVTQSSRYLVKRTGEKVFLECVQDMDHENMFWYRQDPGLGLRLIYFSYDVKMKEKGDIPEGYSVSREKKERFSLILESASTNQTSMYLCASRLQGARTEAFFGQGTRLTVV.

The genes are TRBV27 and TRBJ2-2; no clear D. Germline CDR1 is MNHEY and CDR2 is SMNVEV (reference sequence). Trimming shortened V by 3 bases and J by 6 bases, and 11 bases separated the two germline ends. The CDR3 length is 14 residues. The chain's CDR3 is CASSLLGFSGELFF. The DNA of the CDR3 is TGTGCCAGCAGTTTGCTAGGTTTTTCCGGGGAGCTGTTTTTT.